This TCR beta chain was observed in a study of OX40 agonist ivuxolimab in advanced cancers. On the study more broadly: Enrollees could have had prior anti-PD-1, anti-PD-L1 or anti-CTLA-4 therapy, which approximately 38% had received.

Method: immunoSEQ multiplex PCR; TCRdb's copy keeps in-frame clones and lacks some. Of 90,000 to 120,000 clones in the sample, 90% were seen once. The CDR3 extends over 14 amino acids. The germline V and J ends were trimmed by 3 bases and 1 base, with 8 bases remaining between them. The germline V gene has CDR1 SGHTA and CDR2 FQGNSA. Turning to this clone: The same CDR3 can be traced to other DNA sequences in this sample.

This sequence originates from an adult with an advanced solid tumor such as melanoma, head and neck, liver or kidney cancer. Here the sequenced sample was CD4+ or CD8+ T cells sorted from blood, taken in a trial of the OX40 agonist ivuxolimab. This chain connects TRBV7-2 to TRBJ2-3; possibly TRBD1 or TRBD2 for D (5 bases each). CDR3 in amino acids: CASSFSGRTDTQYF. In nucleotides, the CDR3 is TGTGCCAGCAGCTTCTCGGGACGCACAGATACGCAGTATTTT.